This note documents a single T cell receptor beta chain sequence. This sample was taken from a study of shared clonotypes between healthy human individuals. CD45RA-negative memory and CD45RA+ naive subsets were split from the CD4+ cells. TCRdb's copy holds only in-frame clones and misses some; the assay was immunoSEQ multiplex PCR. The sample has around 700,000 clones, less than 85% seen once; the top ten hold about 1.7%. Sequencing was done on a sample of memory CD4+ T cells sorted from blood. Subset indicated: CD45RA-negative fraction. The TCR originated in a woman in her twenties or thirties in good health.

CDR3: CASSFVHETQYF. The CDR3 bases are TGTGCCAGCAGCTTCGTGCATGAGACCCAGTACTTC. J is TRBJ2-5 and V is TRBV11-2; D not resolved. Germline CDR1 is SGHAT and CDR2 is FQNNGV. The ends were cut back, 3 bases at V and 5 bases at J, with 7 bases in the middle. The CDR3 covers 12 residues.